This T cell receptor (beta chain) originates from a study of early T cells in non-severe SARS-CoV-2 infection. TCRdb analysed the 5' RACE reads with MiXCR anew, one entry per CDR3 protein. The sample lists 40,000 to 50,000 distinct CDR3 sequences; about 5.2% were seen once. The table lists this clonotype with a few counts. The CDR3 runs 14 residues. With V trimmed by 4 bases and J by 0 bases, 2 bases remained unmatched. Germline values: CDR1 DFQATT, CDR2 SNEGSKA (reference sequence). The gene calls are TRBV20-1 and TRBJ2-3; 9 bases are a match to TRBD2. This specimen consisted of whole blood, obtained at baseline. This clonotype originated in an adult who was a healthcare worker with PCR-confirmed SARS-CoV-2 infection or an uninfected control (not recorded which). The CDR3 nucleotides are TGCAGTGCTACTAGCGGGGCAAGCACAGATACGCAGTATTTT. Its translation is CSATSGASTDTQYF.